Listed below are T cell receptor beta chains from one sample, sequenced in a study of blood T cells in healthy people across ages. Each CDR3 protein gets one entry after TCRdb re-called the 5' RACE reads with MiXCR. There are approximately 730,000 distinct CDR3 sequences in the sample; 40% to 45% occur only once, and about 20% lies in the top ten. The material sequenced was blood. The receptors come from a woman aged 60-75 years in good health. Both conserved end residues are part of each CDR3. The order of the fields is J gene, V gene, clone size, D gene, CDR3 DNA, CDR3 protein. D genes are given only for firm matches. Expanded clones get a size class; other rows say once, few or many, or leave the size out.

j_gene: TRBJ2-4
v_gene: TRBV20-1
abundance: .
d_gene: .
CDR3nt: TGCAGTGCTAGTCCTAAGTGGGACATTCAGTACTTC
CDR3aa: CSASPKWDIQYF

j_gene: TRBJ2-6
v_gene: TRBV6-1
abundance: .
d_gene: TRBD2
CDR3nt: TGTGCCAGCAGTGAACATCTAGCGGGGGTGAGCTCTGGGGCCAACGTCCTGACTTTC
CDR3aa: CASSEHLAGVSSGANVLTF

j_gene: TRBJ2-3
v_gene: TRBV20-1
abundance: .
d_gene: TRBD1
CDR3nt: TGCAGTGCTAGAGATCCCACAGGGGGCACAGATACGCAGTATTTT
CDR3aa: CSARDPTGGTDTQYF

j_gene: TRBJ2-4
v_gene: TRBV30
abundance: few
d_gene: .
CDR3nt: TGTGCCTGGAGTGTTTCTATCCAGGGAGCGGGCATTCAGTACTTC
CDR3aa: CAWSVSIQGAGIQYF

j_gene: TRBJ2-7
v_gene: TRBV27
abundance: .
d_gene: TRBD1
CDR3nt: TGTGCCAGCAGTTTAGCGACAGGGATGGTCGAGCAGTACTTC
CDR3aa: CASSLATGMVEQYF

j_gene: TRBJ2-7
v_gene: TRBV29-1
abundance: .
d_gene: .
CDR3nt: TGCAGCGCGGGGCAAATCTCCTACGAGCAGTACTTC
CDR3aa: CSAGQISYEQYF

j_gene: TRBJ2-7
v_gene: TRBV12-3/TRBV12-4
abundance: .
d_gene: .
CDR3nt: TGTGCCAGCAGTGTTGTGCCGGGTGGCGAGCAGTACTTC
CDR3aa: CASSVVPGGEQYF

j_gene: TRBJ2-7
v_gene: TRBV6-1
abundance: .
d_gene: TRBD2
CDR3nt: TGTGCCAGCAGTGAAACGGGGGGTTCCTACGAGCAGTACTTC
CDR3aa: CASSETGGSYEQYF

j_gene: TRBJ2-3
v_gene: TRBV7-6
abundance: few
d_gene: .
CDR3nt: TGTGCCACCATAGATGGACTGGCGGCAGATACGCAGTATTTT
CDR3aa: CATIDGLAADTQYF

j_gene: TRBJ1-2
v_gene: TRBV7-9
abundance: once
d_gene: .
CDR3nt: TGTGCCTGCAGCTTAGTTTCGGGGGATGGCTACACCTTC
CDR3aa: CACSLVSGDGYTF

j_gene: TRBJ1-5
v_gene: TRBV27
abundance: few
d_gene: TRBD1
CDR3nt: TGTGCCAGCGGGACAGCCTTTAGCAATCAGCCCCAGCATTTT
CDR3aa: CASGTAFSNQPQHF

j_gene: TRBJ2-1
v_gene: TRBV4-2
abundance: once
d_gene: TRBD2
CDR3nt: TGTGCCAGCAGCCAAGGTCCTAGCGGGGGGGACAATGAGCAGTTCTTC
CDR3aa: CASSQGPSGGDNEQFF

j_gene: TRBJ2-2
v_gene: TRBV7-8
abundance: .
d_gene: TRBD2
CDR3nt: TGTGCCAGCATTCTATTAGCGGGGGCGGGCACCGGGGAGCTGTTTTTT
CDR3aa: CASILLAGAGTGELFF

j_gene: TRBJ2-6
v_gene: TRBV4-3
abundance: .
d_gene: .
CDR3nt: TGCGCCAGCAGCCAAGATCGGGTGACCTCTGGGGCCAACGTCCTGACTTTC
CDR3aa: CASSQDRVTSGANVLTF

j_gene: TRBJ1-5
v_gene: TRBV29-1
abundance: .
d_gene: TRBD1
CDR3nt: TGCAGCGTTACTACGGGACAGGGGGCGAGCAATCAGCCCCAGCATTTT
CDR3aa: CSVTTGQGASNQPQHF

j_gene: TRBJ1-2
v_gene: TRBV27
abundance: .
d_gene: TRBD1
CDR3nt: TGTGCCAGCAGTTTGGGGACAGCGAAGCATGGCTACACCTTC
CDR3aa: CASSLGTAKHGYTF

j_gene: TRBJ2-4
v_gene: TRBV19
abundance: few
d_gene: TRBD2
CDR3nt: TGTGCCAGTAGCAGTAGCGGGATGAACATTCAGTACTTC
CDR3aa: CASSSSGMNIQYF

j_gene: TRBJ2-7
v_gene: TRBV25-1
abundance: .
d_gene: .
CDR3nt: TGTGCCAGCACCTACGATCGAAACGAGCAGTACTTC
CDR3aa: CASTYDRNEQYF

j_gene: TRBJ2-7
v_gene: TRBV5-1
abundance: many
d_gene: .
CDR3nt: TGCGCCAGCACGGACAGAGACTACGAGCAGTACTTC
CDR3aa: CASTDRDYEQYF

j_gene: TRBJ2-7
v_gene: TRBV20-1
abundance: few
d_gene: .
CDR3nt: TGCAGTGCTAGGGTTGAGGTGTCCAACTACGAGCAGTACTTC
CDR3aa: CSARVEVSNYEQYF

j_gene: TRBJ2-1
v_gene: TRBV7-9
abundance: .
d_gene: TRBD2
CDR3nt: TGTGCCAGCAGCTCAGAGCGGGATTGGGTTACTGAGCAGTTCTTC
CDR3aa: CASSSERDWVTEQFF

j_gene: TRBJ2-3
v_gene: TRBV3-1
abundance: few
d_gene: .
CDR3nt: TGTGCCAGCAGCGGCTCGGGGGTAGATACGCAGTATTTT
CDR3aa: CASSGSGVDTQYF

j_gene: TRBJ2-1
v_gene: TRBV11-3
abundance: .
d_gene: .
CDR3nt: TGTGCCAGCAGCTTAGCTGGGGACTTCTACAATGAGCAGTTCTTC
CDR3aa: CASSLAGDFYNEQFF